This T cell receptor beta chain stems from a study of T-cell memory formation after mild COVID-19. Across the study: Clusters were largely donor specific.

TCRdb itself ran the 5' RACE reads through MiXCR, one entry per CDR3 protein. The sample lists roughly 400,000 distinct CDR3 sequences; about 24% were seen once. The ends lost 6 bases at V and 8 bases at J; junction bases unmatched: 11. The CDR3 contains 14 residues. The germline V gene encodes CDR1 SQVTM and CDR2 ANQGSEA. This clonotype was counted a few times. This chain joins TRBV29-1 and TRBJ2-5, with 11 bases identical to TRBD1. The sample was PBMCs or a T cell subset sorted from them (not recorded which). The clonotype originates from an adult woman who had mild COVID-19 (a few samples of this study predate the infection). Cell type and time point are not known. CDR3: CSVGTGTGGNTQYF. The CDR3 bases are TGCAGCGTGGGCACCGGGACAGGGGGGAATACCCAGTACTTC.